The 6 T cell receptor beta chains reported below all come from one sample, sequenced in a study of control samples from healthy donors and cancer patients. Repertoires were generated with immunoSEQ multiplex PCR, while TCRdb's copy carries only in-frame clones and drops some. The repertoire holds some 200,000 clones, with roughly 94% as singletons. Sequenced material: blood. Receptor source: a man aged 50-60 years in good health.

CDR3 bases: TGTGCCAGCAGTCCCAATGGGGCCGGGGCCGCAGACTATGGCTACACCTTC. It is translated as CASSPNGAGAADYGYTF. The rearrangement joins TRBV28 to TRBJ1-2; D might be TRBD1 (5 bases). This CDR3 comprises 17 residues. Deletions cut 5 bases from V and 3 bases from J, with 22 bases between. CDR1 is MDHEN and CDR2 is SYDVKM in the germline V gene.

V usage is TRBV5-1 and J usage is TRBJ1-2; 8 bases align to TRBD1. Germline CDR1 and CDR2: SGHRS and YFSETQ. This CDR3 has 15 residues. V gave up 0 bases and J gave up 4 bases; unmatched junction bases: 5. The CDR3 sequence: CASSLGQGKGYGYTF. CDR3 coding DNA: TGCGCCAGCAGCTTGGGACAGGGGAAAGGCTATGGCTACACCTTC.

A few counts support this clone. V usage is TRBV15 and J usage is TRBJ1-6; unclear D gene. The germline V and J ends were trimmed by 3 bases and 7 bases, with 7 bases remaining between them. The CDR3 runs 13 residues. Germline V gene lookup returns CDR1 LNHNV and CDR2 YYDKDF (reference sequence). This chain's CDR3 is CATSREPNSPLHF. The CDR3 nucleotides read TGTGCCACCAGCAGGGAACCGAATTCACCCCTCCACTTT.

This clone was counted between two and nine times. This chain connects TRBV19 to TRBJ1-4, with no clear D. V lost 6 bases, J lost 4 bases, and 15 bases lay in between. CDR1 LNHDA and CDR2 SQIVND come from the germline V gene (reference sequence). The CDR3 spans 15 residues. CDR3 in amino acids: CASRLMVSLNEKLFF. CDR3 bases: TGTGCCAGTAGACTCATGGTTAGTCTTAATGAAAAACTGTTTTTT.

This clone was seen more than once but under ten times. The rearrangement links TRBV6-5 to TRBJ2-6, with D possibly TRBD2 on 6 matching bases. V was cut by 5 bases and J by 10 bases, with 15 bases left in between. The CDR3 loop spans 14 amino acids. Germline V gives CDR1 MNHEY, CDR2 SVGAGI. The CDR3 here is CASSITGGKNVLTF. CDR3 bases: TGTGCCAGCAGTATAACCGGGGGTAAAAACGTCCTGACTTTC.

The chain is built from TRBV28 and TRBJ1-5; possible D gene TRBD1, 5 bases. The CDR3 loop spans 14 amino acids. The germline gives CDR1 MDHEN, CDR2 SYDVKM. Trimming left V 8 bases short and J 5 bases short, with 16 bases between. CDR3 sequence: CASGAGTLYQPQHF. CDR3 in DNA: TGTGCCAGCGGCGCCGGGACCCTATATCAGCCCCAGCATTTT.